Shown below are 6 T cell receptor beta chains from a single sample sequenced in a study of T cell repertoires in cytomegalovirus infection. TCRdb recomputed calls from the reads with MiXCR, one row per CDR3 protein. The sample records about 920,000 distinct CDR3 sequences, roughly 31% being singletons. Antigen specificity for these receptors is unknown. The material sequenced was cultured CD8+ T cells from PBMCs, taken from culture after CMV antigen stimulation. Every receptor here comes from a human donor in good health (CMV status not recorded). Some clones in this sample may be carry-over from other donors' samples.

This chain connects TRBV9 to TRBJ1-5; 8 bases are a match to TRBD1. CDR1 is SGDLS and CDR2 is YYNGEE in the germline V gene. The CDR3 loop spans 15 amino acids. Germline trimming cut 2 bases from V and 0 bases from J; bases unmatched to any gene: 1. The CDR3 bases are TGTGCCAGCAGCGTGGGACAGGATAGCAATCAGCCCCAGCATTTT. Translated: CASSVGQDSNQPQHF.

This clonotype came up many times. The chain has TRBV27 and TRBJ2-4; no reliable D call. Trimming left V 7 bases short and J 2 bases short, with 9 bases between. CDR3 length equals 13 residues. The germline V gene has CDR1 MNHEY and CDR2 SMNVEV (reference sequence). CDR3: CASIGGTKNIQYF. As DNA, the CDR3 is TGTGCCAGCATTGGCGGTACCAAAAACATTCAGTACTTC.

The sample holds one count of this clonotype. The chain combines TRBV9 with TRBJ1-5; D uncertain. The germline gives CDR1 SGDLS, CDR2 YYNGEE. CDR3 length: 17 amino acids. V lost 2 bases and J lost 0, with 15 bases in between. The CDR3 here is CASSVGGKVYSNQPQHF. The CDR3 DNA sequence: TGTGCCAGCAGCGTCGGAGGAAAGGTCTATAGCAATCAGCCCCAGCATTTT.

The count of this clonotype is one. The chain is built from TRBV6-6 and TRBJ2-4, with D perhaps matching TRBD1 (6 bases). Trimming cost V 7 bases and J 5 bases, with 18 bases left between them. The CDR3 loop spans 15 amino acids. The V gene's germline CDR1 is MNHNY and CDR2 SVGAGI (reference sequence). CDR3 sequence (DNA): TGTGCCAGCACCTTCTTTTGGGACATGGAAAACATTCAGTACTTC. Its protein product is CASTFFWDMENIQYF.

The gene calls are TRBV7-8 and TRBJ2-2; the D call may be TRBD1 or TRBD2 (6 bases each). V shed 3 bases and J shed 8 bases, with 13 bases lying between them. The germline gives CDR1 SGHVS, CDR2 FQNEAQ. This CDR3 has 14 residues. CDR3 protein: CASSLMGGRGELFF. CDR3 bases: TGTGCCAGCAGCTTGATGGGGGGCAGAGGGGAGCTGTTTTTT.

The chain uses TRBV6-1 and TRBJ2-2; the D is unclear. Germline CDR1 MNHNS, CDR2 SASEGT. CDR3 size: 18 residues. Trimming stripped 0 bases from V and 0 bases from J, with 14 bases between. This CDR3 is CASSEAQILRANTGELFF. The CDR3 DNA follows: TGTGCCAGCAGTGAAGCTCAAATCCTCCGGGCGAACACCGGGGAGCTGTTTTTT.